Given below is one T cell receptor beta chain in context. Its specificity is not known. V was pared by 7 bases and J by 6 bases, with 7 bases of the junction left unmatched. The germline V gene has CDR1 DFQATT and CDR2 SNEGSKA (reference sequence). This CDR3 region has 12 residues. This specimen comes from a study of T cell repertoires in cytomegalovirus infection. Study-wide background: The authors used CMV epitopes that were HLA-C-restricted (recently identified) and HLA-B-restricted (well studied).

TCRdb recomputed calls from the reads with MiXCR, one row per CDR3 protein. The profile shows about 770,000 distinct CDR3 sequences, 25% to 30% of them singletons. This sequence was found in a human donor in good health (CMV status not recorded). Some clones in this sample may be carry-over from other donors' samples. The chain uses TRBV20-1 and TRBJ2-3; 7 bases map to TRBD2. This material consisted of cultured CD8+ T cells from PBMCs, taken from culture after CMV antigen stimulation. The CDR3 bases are TGCAGTGTTCCGACTAGCTGGGATACGCAGTATTTT. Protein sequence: CSVPTSWDTQYF.